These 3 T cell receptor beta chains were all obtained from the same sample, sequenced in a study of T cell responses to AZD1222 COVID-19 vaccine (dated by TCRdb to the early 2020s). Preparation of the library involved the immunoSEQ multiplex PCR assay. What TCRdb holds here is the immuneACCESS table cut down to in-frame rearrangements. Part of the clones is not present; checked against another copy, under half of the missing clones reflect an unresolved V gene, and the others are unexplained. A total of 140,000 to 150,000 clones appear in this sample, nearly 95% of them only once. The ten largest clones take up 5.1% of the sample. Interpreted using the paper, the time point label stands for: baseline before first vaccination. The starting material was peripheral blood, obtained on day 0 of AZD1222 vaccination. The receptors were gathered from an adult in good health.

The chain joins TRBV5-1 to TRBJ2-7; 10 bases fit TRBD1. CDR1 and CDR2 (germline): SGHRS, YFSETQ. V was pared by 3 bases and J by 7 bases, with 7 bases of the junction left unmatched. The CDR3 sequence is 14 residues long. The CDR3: CASSSDRGDSEQYF. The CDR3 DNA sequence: TGCGCCAGCAGCTCGGACAGGGGGGATAGTGAGCAGTACTTC. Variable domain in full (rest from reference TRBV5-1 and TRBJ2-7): KAGVTQTPRYLIKTRGQQVTLSCSPISGHRSVSWYQQTPGQGLQFLFEYFSETQRNKGNFPGRFSGRQFSNSRSEMNVSTLELGDSALYLCASSSDRGDSEQYFGPGTRLTVT.

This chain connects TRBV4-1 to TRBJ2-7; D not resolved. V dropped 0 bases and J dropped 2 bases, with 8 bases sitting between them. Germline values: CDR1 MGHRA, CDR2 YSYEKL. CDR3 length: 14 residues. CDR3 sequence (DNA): TGCGCCAGCAGCCAAGATGGTGAACCCTACGAGCAGTACTTC. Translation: CASSQDGEPYEQYF.

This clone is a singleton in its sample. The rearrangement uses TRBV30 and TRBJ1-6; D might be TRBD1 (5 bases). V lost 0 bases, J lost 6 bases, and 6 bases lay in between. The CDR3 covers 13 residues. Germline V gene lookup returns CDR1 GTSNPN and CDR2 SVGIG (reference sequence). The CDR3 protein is CAWSVRANSPLHF. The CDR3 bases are TGTGCCTGGAGTGTCAGGGCTAATTCACCCCTCCACTTT.